Shown below are 30 T cell receptor beta chains from a single sample sequenced in a study of blood T cell repertoires in COVID-19. TCRdb's table, derived via immunoSEQ multiplex PCR, lists solely in-frame clones and lacks some. Seen here are roughly 67,000 clones, approximately 84% observed once, and the top ten hold more than 7%. Sequenced input: peripheral blood. The receptors here all came from a man aged 50 or older with active COVID-19.

The gene calls are TRBV6-5 and TRBJ1-1, with a tentative D call TRBD1 (6 bases). This CDR3 is 14 amino acids long. Germline V gene data show CDR1 as MNHEY and CDR2 as SVGAGI. V shed 1 base and J shed 8 bases, with 14 bases lying between them. The CDR3 spells CASSYFKTGTEAFF. The CDR3 bases are TGTGCCAGCAGTTACTTTAAAACCGGGACAGAAGCTTTCTTT.

The genes are TRBV6-2 or TRBV6-3 and TRBJ1-1, with D unclear. CDR3 length: 14 residues. Germline V gene data show CDR1 as MNHEY and CDR2 as SVGEGT. Trimming took off 5 bases at V and 4 bases at J, with 14 bases between the two ends. The CDR3, as DNA: TGTGCCAGCAGTATCGACCCGAGGGCCACTGAAGCTTTCTTT. As protein: CASSIDPRATEAFF.

This clone was seen a handful of times. The chain carries TRBV7-9 and TRBJ1-5; TRBD1 aligns across 9 bases. The germline CDR1 and CDR2 sequences are SEHNR and FQNEAQ (reference sequence). The CDR3 length is 13 residues. J gave up 6 bases and V 9 bases, and 6 bases lay outside the gene matches. This CDR3 reads CARHGQGTQPQHF. The CDR3 nucleotides read TGTGCCAGACATGGACAGGGGACTCAGCCCCAGCATTTT.

The rearrangement links TRBV3-1 (or the pseudogene TRBV3-2) to TRBJ1-1; D gene uncertain. The CDR3 consists of 15 residues. Per germline, CDR1 LGHDT and CDR2 YNNKEL (reference sequence). The V and J ends lost 0 bases and 8 bases respectively, with 16 bases between them. CDR3 loop: CASSQDRRFDREAFF. CDR3 sequence (DNA): TGTGCCAGCAGCCAAGATCGGCGGTTCGATCGGGAAGCTTTCTTT.

V usage is TRBV6-2 or TRBV6-3 and J usage is TRBJ1-1; tentatively, D is TRBD1 (6 bases). The germline CDR1 and CDR2 sequences are MNHEY and SVGEGT. The CDR3 runs 13 residues. V was pared by 8 bases and J by 4 bases, with 14 bases between. CDR3: CASGLRGFTEAFF. The CDR3 region has the DNA TGTGCCAGCGGCCTAAGGGGGTTCACTGAAGCTTTCTTT.

The chain uses TRBV29-1 and TRBJ2-2, with 12 nucleotides matching TRBD2. Germline CDR1 is SQVTM and CDR2 is ANQGSEA. CDR3 length: 15 amino acids. With 6 bases clipped from V and 3 bases from J, the junction kept 5 bases outside the gene matches. CDR3 bases: TGCAGCGTGGAGACTAGCGGGAGTTACACCGGGGAGCTGTTTTTT. Protein sequence: CSVETSGSYTGELFF.

The CDR3 region has the DNA TGTGCCAGCTCTCGACAGTTCTCCTACAATGAGCAGTTCTTC. The encoded protein is CASSRQFSYNEQFF. The V call is TRBV18, the J call TRBJ2-1; D is perhaps TRBD1 (5 bases). Germline CDR1 reads KGHSH; CDR2 reads LQKENI. The CDR3 covers 14 residues. V gave up 6 bases and J gave up 0 bases, with 9 bases separating them.

The chain couples TRBV4-2 to TRBJ2-3; possible D gene TRBD1, 6 bases. Per germline, CDR1 LGHNA and CDR2 YNFKEQ. The CDR3 sequence is 17 residues long. Between the trimmed V and J ends, which lost 0 bases and 1 base, there was a span of 14 bases. CDR3 DNA: TGTGCCAGCAGCCAAGAAGGGGGAATGAGGGGCACAGATACGCAGTATTTT. It translates to CASSQEGGMRGTDTQYF.

The rearrangement uses TRBV11-2 and TRBJ2-7; perhaps TRBD2 as D (6 bases). The germline V and J ends were trimmed by 5 bases and 6 bases, with 14 bases remaining between them. The CDR3 has 13 amino acids. Germline assignment: CDR1 SGHAT and CDR2 FQNNGV. The CDR3 here is CASSPEGGGEQYF. The CDR3 coding sequence is TGTGCCAGCAGCCCCGAGGGAGGTGGCGAGCAGTACTTC.

V is TRBV5-4 and J is TRBJ2-5; a weak D match, TRBD2 (6 bases). The V end was cut by 3 bases, the J end by 2 bases, with 23 bases between. This CDR3 comprises 18 residues. Looked up from germline, CDR1 is SGHNT and CDR2 is YYREEE (reference sequence). This CDR3 is CASSSSPGALQLQETQYF. CDR3 DNA: TGTGCCAGCAGCTCCTCTCCGGGAGCCCTACAACTGCAAGAGACCCAGTACTTC.

V gene TRBV7-2 combines with J gene TRBJ1-6, with D unclear. Germline V gene lookup returns CDR1 SGHTA and CDR2 FQGNSA. The CDR3 contains 14 residues. Trimming stripped 1 base from V and 5 bases from J, with 6 bases between. The DNA of the CDR3 is TGTGCCAGCAGCTTAGGAGGGAATAATTCACCCCTCCACTTT. Protein: CASSLGGNNSPLHF.

The chain joins TRBV2 to TRBJ1-5; possible D gene TRBD1, 5 bases. The germline V and J ends were trimmed by 4 bases and 15 bases, with 25 bases remaining between them. The CDR3 sequence is 15 residues long. Germline lookup yields CDR1 SNHLY and CDR2 FYNNEI. This chain's CDR3 is CASSGVGQGLDLGHF. As DNA, the CDR3 is TGTGCCAGCAGTGGGGTGGGGCAGGGTCTTGATCTTGGGCATTTT.

This rearrangement joins TRBV30 to TRBJ1-3; 9 bases agree with TRBD1. The CDR3 consists of 15 residues. The germline gives CDR1 GTSNPN, CDR2 SVGIG (reference sequence). Germline trimming cut 2 bases from V and 1 base from J; bases unmatched to any gene: 3. The CDR3 here is CAWSTGTGSGNTIYF. The DNA for the CDR3 is TGTGCCTGGAGTACAGGGACAGGGTCTGGAAACACCATATATTTT.

This chain links TRBV30 with TRBJ2-4, with TRBD1 identical over 9 bases. This CDR3 has 17 residues. Germline CDR1 GTSNPN, CDR2 SVGIG (reference sequence). V lost 5 bases, J lost 1 base, and 12 bases stayed unmatched. CDR3 in amino acids: CAWPGQGCQGAKNIQYF. Written as DNA, the CDR3 is TGTGCCTGGCCGGGACAGGGTTGCCAGGGGGCCAAAAACATTCAGTACTTC.

The chain links TRBV30 to TRBJ1-4; no firm D call. Germline values: CDR1 GTSNPN, CDR2 SVGIG (reference sequence). The CDR3 runs 12 residues. The ends were cut back, 5 bases at V and 3 bases at J, with 7 bases in the middle. For the CDR3, the DNA is TGTGCCTGGCAGGAATCTAATGAAAAACTGTTTTTT. Translating gives CAWQESNEKLFF.

The chain links TRBV5-4 to TRBJ2-2; TRBD2 aligns across 7 bases. Per the germline V gene, CDR1 is SGHNT and CDR2 is YYREEE (reference sequence). CDR3 length equals 16 residues. Trimming cost V 0 bases and J 6 bases; bases outside gene matches: 8. The CDR3 loop reads CASSLAAGAVAGELFF. The CDR3 region has the DNA TGTGCCAGCAGCTTGGCTGCGGGAGCGGTGGCCGGGGAGCTGTTTTTT.

This clone was found once. This chain connects TRBV7-2 to TRBJ2-7, with TRBD2 as a possible D gene (5 bases). The CDR3 has 15 residues. CDR1 SGHTA and CDR2 FQGNSA come from the germline V gene. V shed 1 base and J shed 3 bases, with 13 bases lying between them. The CDR3 is CASSLEGLGIYEQYF. The CDR3, as DNA: TGTGCCAGCAGCTTAGAAGGGCTCGGGATCTACGAGCAGTACTTC.

This clone was observed once. V is TRBV3-1 (or the pseudogene TRBV3-2) and J is TRBJ2-7; TRBD1 matches at 8 bases. V trimming: 4 bases; J trimming: 5 bases; junction bases outside the gene matches: 4. There are 13 residues in the CDR3. Germline V CDR1 and CDR2: LGHDT, YNNKEL (reference sequence). The CDR3 region is CASSRGQGNEQYF. The CDR3 bases are TGTGCCAGCAGCCGTGGACAGGGAAACGAGCAGTACTTC.

This rearrangement joins TRBV11-2 to TRBJ2-2; D unresolved. Germline V gives CDR1 SGHAT, CDR2 FQNNGV. The V and J ends lost 6 bases and 6 bases respectively, with 14 bases between them. CDR3 length: 14 residues. CDR3 residues: CASSPNYGSGELFF. Here the CDR3 DNA reads TGTGCCAGCAGTCCCAACTATGGATCCGGGGAGCTGTTTTTT.

The V gene is TRBV5-1, the J gene TRBJ2-2, with D perhaps matching TRBD2 (6 bases). V shed 0 bases and J shed 2 bases, with 8 bases lying between them. CDR3 length equals 15 residues. Germline-derived CDR1 and CDR2 are SGHRS and YFSETQ. The CDR3 sequence is CASSLAGLNTGELFF. As DNA, the CDR3 is TGCGCCAGCAGCTTGGCTGGACTAAACACCGGGGAGCTGTTTTTT.

The rearrangement joins TRBV7-2 to TRBJ2-1, with D uncertain. The V gene lost 1 base and the J gene lost 0 bases, with 4 bases spanning the gap. The CDR3 has 14 residues. Germline V gene lookup returns CDR1 SGHTA and CDR2 FQGNSA. The CDR3 protein is CASSLGLSYNEQFF. The CDR3 nucleotides read TGTGCCAGCAGCTTAGGGCTCTCCTACAATGAGCAGTTCTTC.

CDR3 DNA: TGTGCCATCAGTGAGTCGCCAGGGCAGCTGTTTTTT. Its translation: CAISESPGQLFF. The V gene is TRBV10-3, the J gene TRBJ2-2; D possibly corresponds to TRBD1 (5 bases). The germline V and J ends were trimmed by 0 bases and 12 bases, with 8 bases remaining between them. Germline V gene sequence: CDR1 ENHRY, CDR2 SYGVKD. The CDR3 is made up of 12 amino acids.

The chain couples TRBV4-1 to TRBJ1-3; D is possibly TRBD1 (5 bases). This CDR3 is built from 14 residues. The germline V gene has CDR1 MGHRA and CDR2 YSYEKL. With 3 bases removed from V and 2 bases from J, the gap between germline ends came to 8 bases. The CDR3 DNA is TGCGCCAGCAGCCAGGGGCCGCCTGGAAACACCATATATTTT. Translation: CASSQGPPGNTIYF.

The rearrangement joins TRBV25-1 to TRBJ1-1, with 7 bases identical to TRBD1. The germline CDR1 and CDR2 sequences are MGHDK and SYGVNS. Germline trimming cut 0 bases from V and 4 bases from J; bases unmatched to any gene: 5. The CDR3 spans 15 residues. DNA for the CDR3: TGTGCCAGCAGTGAATATGGGACAGAACGCACTGAAGCTTTCTTT. Its protein product is CASSEYGTERTEAFF. Full variable domain (missing parts from reference TRBV25-1 and TRBJ1-1): EADIYQTPRYLVIGTGKKITLECSQTMGHDKMYWYQQDPGMELHLIHYSYGVNSTEKGDLSSESTVSRIRTEHFPLTLESARPSHTSQYLCASSEYGTERTEAFFGQGTRLTVV.

The chain combines TRBV5-1 with TRBJ1-2; 7 nucleotides align to TRBD1. The CDR3 runs 16 residues. The germline V gene encodes CDR1 SGHRS and CDR2 YFSETQ. V lost 4 bases to trimming and J lost 5 bases; unmatched junction nucleotides: 14. The CDR3 DNA reads TGCGCCAGCAGCACTTCGACAGGGACGGCGAAGTATGGCTACACCTTC. Protein sequence: CASSTSTGTAKYGYTF.

The rearrangement joins TRBV3-1 (or the pseudogene TRBV3-2) to TRBJ1-4; tentatively, D is TRBD1 (6 bases). V gave up 2 bases and J gave up 8 bases, with 15 bases separating them. Looked up from germline, CDR1 is LGHDT and CDR2 is YNNKEL (reference sequence). The CDR3 has 15 residues. CDR3 amino acids: CASSQYGQLGEKLFF. The CDR3 coding sequence is TGTGCCAGCAGCCAATACGGACAGTTAGGGGAAAAACTGTTTTTT.

This clone was picked up a small number of times. In nucleotides, the CDR3 is TGTGCCAGCAGTGAGTGGCTCTTCTCTGGAAACACCATATATTTT. This sequence encodes CASSEWLFSGNTIYF. This rearrangement joins TRBV2 to TRBJ1-3; no clear D gene. From germline, CDR1 is SNHLY and CDR2 FYNNEI. V was shortened by 3 bases and J by 0 bases, with 9 bases between the two germline ends. The CDR3 totals 15 residues.

CDR3 DNA sequence: TGTGCCAGCAGCGGGGGACAGATCTACGAGCAGTACTTC. Residues: CASSGGQIYEQYF. The chain recombines TRBV5-6 with TRBJ2-7; 7 bases map to TRBD1. The V and J ends lost 4 bases and 3 bases, in that order; junction bases with no gene match: 4. CDR3 size: 13 residues. Germline CDR1 and CDR2: SGHDT and YYEEEE. The full variable domain, its missing parts supplied by reference TRBV5-6 and TRBJ2-7, is DAGVTQSPTHLIKTRGQQVTLRCSPKSGHDTVSWYQQALGQGPQFIFQYYEEEERQRGNFPDRFSGHQFPNYSSELNVNALLLGDSALYLCASSGGQIYEQYFGPGTRLTVT.

V usage is TRBV9 and J usage is TRBJ2-7; 7 positions agree with TRBD1. Germline values: CDR1 SGDLS, CDR2 YYNGEE. After removal of 3 bases from V and 4 bases from J, the junction contained 1 base not matched to a gene. This CDR3 contains 12 residues. The CDR3 nucleotides read TGTGCCAGCAGCGCGACAGGGTACGAGCAGTACTTC. Translation gives CASSATGYEQYF.

The gene calls are TRBV15 and TRBJ2-7, with D maybe TRBD2 (6 bases). The CDR3 length is 14 residues. V dropped 5 bases and J dropped 3 bases, with 14 bases sitting between them. The germline V gene has CDR1 LNHNV and CDR2 YYDKDF (reference sequence). The CDR3 loop reads CATSGGDPLYEQYF. The CDR3 DNA reads TGTGCCACCAGCGGCGGGGACCCTCTCTACGAGCAGTACTTC.